This entry is about one T cell receptor beta chain. Researchers ran the PCR with 60 Vbeta and 13 Jbeta primers. Generated by immunoSEQ multiplex PCR, the TCRdb table keeps only in-frame clones and is missing some. The sample lists about 110,000 clones; around 83% were seen once. The data were taken from a study of cytomegalovirus exposure and HLA in healthy donors. With V trimmed by 5 bases and J by 5 bases, 7 bases remained unmatched. From germline, CDR1 is SGHAT and CDR2 FQNNGV. The CDR3 is made up of 16 amino acids. What was sequenced was PBMCs. The chain employs TRBV11-2 and TRBJ2-3; 13 bases are shared with TRBD2. The receptor's source is a young man in good health and CMV-seropositive. The CDR3 DNA sequence: TGTGCCAGCAGCCCCTGGACTAGCGGGGGCGTAGATACGCAGTATTTT. This sequence encodes CASSPWTSGGVDTQYF. Together with reference TRBV11-2 and TRBJ2-3, the CDR3 gives the full variable domain: EAGVAQSPRYKIIEKRQSVAFWCNPISGHATLYWYQQILGQGPKLLIQFQNNGVVDDSQLPKDRFSAERLKGVDSTLKIQPAKLEDSAVYLCASSPWTSGGVDTQYFGPGTRLTVL.